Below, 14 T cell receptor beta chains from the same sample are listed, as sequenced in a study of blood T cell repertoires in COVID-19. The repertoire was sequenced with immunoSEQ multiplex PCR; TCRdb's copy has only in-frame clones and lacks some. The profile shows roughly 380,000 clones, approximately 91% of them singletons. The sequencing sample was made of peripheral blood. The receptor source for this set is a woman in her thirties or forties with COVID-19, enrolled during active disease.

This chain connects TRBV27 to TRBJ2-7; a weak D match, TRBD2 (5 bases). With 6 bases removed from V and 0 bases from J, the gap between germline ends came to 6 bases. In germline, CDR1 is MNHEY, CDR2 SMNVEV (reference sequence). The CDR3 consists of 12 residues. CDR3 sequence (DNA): TGTGCCAGCAGCCGGGGCTCCTACGAGCAGTACTTC. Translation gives CASSRGSYEQYF.

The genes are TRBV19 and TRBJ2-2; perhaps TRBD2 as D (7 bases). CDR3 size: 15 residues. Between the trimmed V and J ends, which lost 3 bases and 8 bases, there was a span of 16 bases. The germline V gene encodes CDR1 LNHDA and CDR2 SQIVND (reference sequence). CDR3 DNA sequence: TGTGCCAGTAGTATCCAAGGGGGGGCAGGAGGGGAGCTGTTTTTT. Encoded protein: CASSIQGGAGGELFF.

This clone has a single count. The CDR3 here is CASRGWTSGREGETQYF. CDR3 nucleotides: TGTGCCAGCAGGGGTTGGACTAGCGGGAGGGAGGGAGAGACCCAGTACTTC. The chain recombines TRBV28 with TRBJ2-5; TRBD2 matches at 15 bases. V was clipped by 6 bases and J by 4 bases; unmatched bases: 9. The CDR3 sequence is 17 residues long. Germline CDR1 is MDHEN and CDR2 is SYDVKM. The variable domain in full, completed from reference TRBV28 and TRBJ2-5, reads DVKVTQSSRYLVKRTGEKVFLECVQDMDHENMFWYRQDPGLGLRLIYFSYDVKMKEKGDIPEGYSVSREKKERFSLILESASTNQTSMYLCASRGWTSGREGETQYFGPGTRLLVL.

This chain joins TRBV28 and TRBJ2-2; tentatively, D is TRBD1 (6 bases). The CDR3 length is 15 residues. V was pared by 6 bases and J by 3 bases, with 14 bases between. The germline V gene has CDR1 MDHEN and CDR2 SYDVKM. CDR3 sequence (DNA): TGTGCCAGCAGCCCACCCGACAGGTACACCGGGGAGCTGTTTTTT. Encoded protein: CASSPPDRYTGELFF.

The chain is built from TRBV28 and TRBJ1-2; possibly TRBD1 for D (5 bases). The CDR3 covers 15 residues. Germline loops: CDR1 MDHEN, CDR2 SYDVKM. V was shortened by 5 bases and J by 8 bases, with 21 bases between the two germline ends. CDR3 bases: TGTGCCAGCAGTGGGGCGTGGGGAATTTATGGAGGCTACACCTTC. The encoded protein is CASSGAWGIYGGYTF.

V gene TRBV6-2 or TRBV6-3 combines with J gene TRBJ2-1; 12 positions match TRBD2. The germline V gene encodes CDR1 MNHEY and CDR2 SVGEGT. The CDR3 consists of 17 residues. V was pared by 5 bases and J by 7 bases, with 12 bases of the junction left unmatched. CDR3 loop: CASSTRGLAGIRNEQFF. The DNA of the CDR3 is TGTGCCAGCAGTACCAGAGGACTAGCGGGAATTAGAAATGAGCAGTTCTTC.

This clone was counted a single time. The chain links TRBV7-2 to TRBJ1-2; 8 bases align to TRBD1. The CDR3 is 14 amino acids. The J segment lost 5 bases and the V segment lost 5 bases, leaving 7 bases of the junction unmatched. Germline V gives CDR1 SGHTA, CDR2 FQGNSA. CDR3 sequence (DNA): TGTGCCAGCAGCCCGGGACAGGACTTATATGGCTACACCTTC. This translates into CASSPGQDLYGYTF.

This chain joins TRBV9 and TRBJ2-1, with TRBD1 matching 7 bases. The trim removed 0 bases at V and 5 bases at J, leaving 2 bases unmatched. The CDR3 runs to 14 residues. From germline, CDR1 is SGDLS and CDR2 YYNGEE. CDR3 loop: CASSVGQGNNEQFF. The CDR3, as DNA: TGTGCCAGCAGCGTAGGACAGGGCAACAATGAGCAGTTCTTC.

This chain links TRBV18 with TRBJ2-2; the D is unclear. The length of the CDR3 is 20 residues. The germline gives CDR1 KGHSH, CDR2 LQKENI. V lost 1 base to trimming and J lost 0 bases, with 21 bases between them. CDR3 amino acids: CASSPLRLQSKTTNTGELFF. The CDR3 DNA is TGTGCCAGCTCACCACTTCGGTTACAGAGCAAGACCACGAACACCGGGGAGCTGTTTTTT.

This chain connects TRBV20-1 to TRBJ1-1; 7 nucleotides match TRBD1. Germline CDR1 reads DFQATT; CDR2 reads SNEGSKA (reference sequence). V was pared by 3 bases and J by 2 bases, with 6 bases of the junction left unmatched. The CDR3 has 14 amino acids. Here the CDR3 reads CSASSDRTNTEAFF. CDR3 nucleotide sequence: TGCAGTGCTAGTTCGGACAGGACTAACACTGAAGCTTTCTTT.

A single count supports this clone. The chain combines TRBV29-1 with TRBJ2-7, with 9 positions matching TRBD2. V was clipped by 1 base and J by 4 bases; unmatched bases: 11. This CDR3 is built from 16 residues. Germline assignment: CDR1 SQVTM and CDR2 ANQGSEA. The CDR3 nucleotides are TGCAGCGTTGAAGCCCCAAGGGCCCTAGCGGGATACGAGCAGTACTTC. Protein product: CSVEAPRALAGYEQYF.

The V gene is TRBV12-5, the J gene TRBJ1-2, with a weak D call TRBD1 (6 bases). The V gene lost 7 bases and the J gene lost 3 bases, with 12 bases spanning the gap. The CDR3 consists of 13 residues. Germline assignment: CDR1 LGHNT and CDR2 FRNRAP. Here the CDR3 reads CASASGHHYGYTF. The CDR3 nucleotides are TGTGCTAGTGCCTCGGGACACCACTATGGCTACACCTTC.

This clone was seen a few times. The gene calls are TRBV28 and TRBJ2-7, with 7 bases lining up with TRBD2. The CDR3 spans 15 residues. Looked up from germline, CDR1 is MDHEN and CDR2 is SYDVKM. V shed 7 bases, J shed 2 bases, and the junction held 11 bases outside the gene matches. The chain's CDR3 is CASTKRLAGTYEQYF. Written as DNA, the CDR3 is TGTGCCAGCACCAAAAGACTAGCTGGGACCTACGAGCAGTACTTC.

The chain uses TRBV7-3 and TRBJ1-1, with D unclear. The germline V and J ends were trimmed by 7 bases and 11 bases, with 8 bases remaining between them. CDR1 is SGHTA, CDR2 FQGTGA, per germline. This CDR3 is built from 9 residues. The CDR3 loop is CASTPRAFF. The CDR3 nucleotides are TGTGCCAGCACCCCCCGTGCTTTCTTT.